The rows below give T cell receptor beta chains drawn from one sample of a study of OX40 agonist ivuxolimab in advanced cancers. The repertoire was sequenced with immunoSEQ multiplex PCR; TCRdb's copy has only in-frame clones and lacks some. The repertoire consists of some 74,000 clones, with approximately 78% occurring once and the leading ten covering around 5.1%. Sequencing was performed on CD4+ or CD8+ T cells sorted from blood, taken in a trial of the OX40 agonist ivuxolimab. The receptors stem from an adult with an advanced solid tumor such as melanoma, head and neck, liver or kidney cancer. CDR3s include the opening cysteine and the closing phenylalanine or tryptophan. Fields, in order: V gene, D gene, clone size, J gene, CDR3 DNA, CDR3 protein. The D gene is left open where the match is weak. A row's size may be missing; if present it is once, few, many or a size class.

v_gene: TRBV6-1
d_gene: .
abundance: .
j_gene: TRBJ1-1
CDR3nt: TGTGCCAGCGAGCGGGGAAATGAAGCTTTCTTT
CDR3aa: CASERGNEAFF

v_gene: TRBV7-9
d_gene: .
abundance: .
j_gene: TRBJ2-7
CDR3nt: TGTGCCAGCAGCACGGACGCTACCTACGAGCAGTACTTC
CDR3aa: CASSTDATYEQYF

v_gene: TRBV7-9
d_gene: .
abundance: once
j_gene: TRBJ1-3
CDR3nt: TGTGCCAGCAGCCTATTAAACACCATATATTTT
CDR3aa: CASSLLNTIYF

v_gene: TRBV7-2
d_gene: TRBD1
abundance: .
j_gene: TRBJ1-1
CDR3nt: TGTGCCAGCAGTCACAGGGGCGAAGGTACTGAAGCTTTCTTT
CDR3aa: CASSHRGEGTEAFF

v_gene: TRBV4-1
d_gene: TRBD1
abundance: few
j_gene: TRBJ1-2
CDR3nt: TGCGCCAGCAGCCCGGGGACAGGGGAGTATGGCTACACCTTC
CDR3aa: CASSPGTGEYGYTF

v_gene: TRBV29-1
d_gene: .
abundance: .
j_gene: TRBJ1-5
CDR3nt: TGCAGCGCCCACCCACGCGTCGGGTGTGATCAGCCCCAGCATTTT
CDR3aa: CSAHPRVGCDQPQHF

v_gene: TRBV2
d_gene: .
abundance: .
j_gene: TRBJ2-7
CDR3nt: TGTGCCAGCGGACGCGACACCTACGAGCAGTACTTC
CDR3aa: CASGRDTYEQYF

v_gene: TRBV27
d_gene: TRBD1
abundance: .
j_gene: TRBJ2-5
CDR3nt: TGTGCCAGCAGCCGGGACAGGGGTGAGACCCAGTACTTC
CDR3aa: CASSRDRGETQYF

v_gene: TRBV2
d_gene: .
abundance: few
j_gene: TRBJ2-2
CDR3nt: TGTGCCAGCAATAAGGAAAGGGGCGGGGAGCTGTTTTTT
CDR3aa: CASNKERGGELFF

v_gene: TRBV28
d_gene: .
abundance: .
j_gene: TRBJ1-5
CDR3nt: TGTGCCAGCAGCCCCGCCCTCGGTTATAGCAATCAGCCCCAGCATTTT
CDR3aa: CASSPALGYSNQPQHF

v_gene: TRBV7-9
d_gene: .
abundance: .
j_gene: TRBJ2-3
CDR3nt: TGTGCCAGCAGCGGGCGGTGGCTAGCGAACACAGATACGCAGTATTTT
CDR3aa: CASSGRWLANTDTQYF

v_gene: TRBV19
d_gene: .
abundance: .
j_gene: TRBJ1-1
CDR3nt: TGTGCCAGTAGTAGACGGGAAAACACTGAAGCTTTCTTT
CDR3aa: CASSRRENTEAFF

v_gene: TRBV2
d_gene: .
abundance: .
j_gene: TRBJ2-3
CDR3nt: TGTGCCAGCAGGATAACACTGGGATTGTTGGAAGATACGCAGTATTTT
CDR3aa: CASRITLGLLEDTQYF

v_gene: TRBV5-8
d_gene: .
abundance: once
j_gene: TRBJ2-5
CDR3nt: TGTGCCAGCAGCTTGGGACCATCGAGGAGGGAGACCCAGTACTTC
CDR3aa: CASSLGPSRRETQYF

v_gene: TRBV28
d_gene: .
abundance: .
j_gene: TRBJ2-3
CDR3nt: TGTGCCAGCTCGGTAAAGTCTGTGGATACGCAGTATTTT
CDR3aa: CASSVKSVDTQYF

v_gene: TRBV5-1
d_gene: TRBD2
abundance: .
j_gene: TRBJ2-7
CDR3nt: TGCGCCAGCAGCCGGACTAGCGACTCCTACGAGCAGTACTTC
CDR3aa: CASSRTSDSYEQYF

v_gene: TRBV6-4
d_gene: TRBD2
abundance: .
j_gene: TRBJ2-1
CDR3nt: TGTGCCAGCAGCCTTAGCGGGGTGGGGAATGAGCAGTTCTTC
CDR3aa: CASSLSGVGNEQFF

v_gene: TRBV15
d_gene: TRBD1
abundance: few
j_gene: TRBJ1-5
CDR3nt: TGTGCCACCAGCAGAGGACAGGGGAGTCAGCCCCAGCATTTT
CDR3aa: CATSRGQGSQPQHF

v_gene: TRBV18
d_gene: .
abundance: .
j_gene: TRBJ2-3
CDR3nt: TGTGCCAGCTCCCAAAGTTACGGCTGGACTGGAACAGATACGCAGTATTTT
CDR3aa: CASSQSYGWTGTDTQYF

v_gene: TRBV27
d_gene: TRBD1
abundance: .
j_gene: TRBJ2-3
CDR3nt: TGTGCCAGCAGTTTCGCAGGGGGCGATGCAGATACGCAGTATTTT
CDR3aa: CASSFAGGDADTQYF

v_gene: TRBV10-3
d_gene: .
abundance: .
j_gene: TRBJ1-4
CDR3nt: TGTGCCATCAGTGAGTCGACGGTAGGGAGTAGTGCGGAAAAACTGTTTTTT
CDR3aa: CAISESTVGSSAEKLFF

v_gene: TRBV28
d_gene: .
abundance: .
j_gene: TRBJ1-3
CDR3nt: TGTGCCAGCGAATACAGCGTTCCCTCTGGAAACACCATATATTTT
CDR3aa: CASEYSVPSGNTIYF

v_gene: TRBV7-8
d_gene: .
abundance: .
j_gene: TRBJ2-3
CDR3nt: TGTGCCAGCAGCTCGGAAATACAGACTAACTCCCCCACTAGCACAGATACGCAGTATTTT
CDR3aa: CASSSEIQTNSPTSTDTQYF

v_gene: TRBV7-2
d_gene: .
abundance: .
j_gene: TRBJ2-2
CDR3nt: TGTGCCAGCAGCCAGGCTCTGGGGGCCGGGGAGCTGTTTTTT
CDR3aa: CASSQALGAGELFF

v_gene: TRBV6-5
d_gene: TRBD2
abundance: .
j_gene: TRBJ2-7
CDR3nt: TGTGCCAGCAGTTACGGAGGGACTAGCGGGAGGTACGAGCAGTACTTC
CDR3aa: CASSYGGTSGRYEQYF

v_gene: TRBV7-8
d_gene: TRBD1
abundance: .
j_gene: TRBJ2-7
CDR3nt: TGTGCCAGCAGCACCTGGACAGGGTCCGATGAGCAGTACTTC
CDR3aa: CASSTWTGSDEQYF

v_gene: TRBV5-8
d_gene: .
abundance: once
j_gene: TRBJ2-3
CDR3nt: TGTGCCAGCAGCTTGGTCGTGTGGAGGGATACGCAGTATTTT
CDR3aa: CASSLVVWRDTQYF

v_gene: TRBV6-5
d_gene: .
abundance: .
j_gene: TRBJ1-1
CDR3nt: TGTGCCAGCTTTAAGGGGAACACTGAAGCTTTCTTT
CDR3aa: CASFKGNTEAFF

v_gene: TRBV28
d_gene: .
abundance: .
j_gene: TRBJ2-7
CDR3nt: TGTGCCAGCAGTCCACCCACCGGGGAGCGACACGAGCAGTACTTC
CDR3aa: CASSPPTGERHEQYF

v_gene: TRBV5-1
d_gene: TRBD2
abundance: .
j_gene: TRBJ2-3
CDR3nt: TGCGCCAGCAGCTTCGCTAGCGGGTGGGTGGGGCCAGATACGCAGTATTTT
CDR3aa: CASSFASGWVGPDTQYF

v_gene: TRBV4-1
d_gene: .
abundance: .
j_gene: TRBJ1-3
CDR3nt: TGCGCCAGCAGCCAAGATTGGAATAGGCGGGGGACTCCTGGAAACACCATATATTTT
CDR3aa: CASSQDWNRRGTPGNTIYF

v_gene: TRBV5-6
d_gene: .
abundance: .
j_gene: TRBJ2-2
CDR3nt: TGTGCCAGCAGCTTGTACGGACGGAACACCGGGGAGCTGTTTTTT
CDR3aa: CASSLYGRNTGELFF

v_gene: TRBV7-9
d_gene: .
abundance: once
j_gene: TRBJ2-1
CDR3nt: TGTGCCAGCAGCTTATTAGACGGTGAGCAGTTCTTC
CDR3aa: CASSLLDGEQFF

v_gene: TRBV6-1
d_gene: .
abundance: once
j_gene: TRBJ1-4
CDR3nt: TGTGCCAGCAGCAAAAACCTGGACGGTAATGAAAAACTGTTTTTT
CDR3aa: CASSKNLDGNEKLFF

v_gene: TRBV5-6
d_gene: .
abundance: .
j_gene: TRBJ2-3
CDR3nt: TGTGCCAGCAGCTTGGGACCTAGCTTGGGGACAGATACGCAGTATTTT
CDR3aa: CASSLGPSLGTDTQYF

v_gene: TRBV5-4
d_gene: .
abundance: .
j_gene: TRBJ2-2
CDR3nt: TGTGCCAGCAGCTTACAGGGAGAGTACGGGGAGCTGTTTTTT
CDR3aa: CASSLQGEYGELFF

v_gene: TRBV4-1
d_gene: TRBD1
abundance: .
j_gene: TRBJ2-7
CDR3nt: TGCGCCAGCAGCCAAGAGCAAGGACAGGGCTACGAGCAGTACTTC
CDR3aa: CASSQEQGQGYEQYF

v_gene: TRBV4-1
d_gene: .
abundance: once
j_gene: TRBJ2-7
CDR3nt: TGCGCCAGCAGCCTCGCGGGCAGACTGCCACGACACGAGCAGTACTTC
CDR3aa: CASSLAGRLPRHEQYF

v_gene: TRBV4-2
d_gene: TRBD1
abundance: once
j_gene: TRBJ2-5
CDR3nt: TGTGCCAGCAGCCAGGGGGGACAGGGACAAGAGACCCAGTACTTC
CDR3aa: CASSQGGQGQETQYF

v_gene: TRBV6-4
d_gene: TRBD1
abundance: .
j_gene: TRBJ2-5
CDR3nt: TGTGCCAGCCCAACCCGCGCGGGACAGGAGTCCGTCGGGCGGGAGACCCAGTACTTC
CDR3aa: CASPTRAGQESVGRETQYF

v_gene: TRBV2
d_gene: .
abundance: .
j_gene: TRBJ1-5
CDR3nt: TGTGCCAGCAGTGAAAGGCGCGCAAATCAGCCCCAGCATTTT
CDR3aa: CASSERRANQPQHF

v_gene: TRBV11-2
d_gene: .
abundance: .
j_gene: TRBJ1-2
CDR3nt: TGTGCCAGCAGCCTCGACCCCCTTCTCCCCCACTATGGCTACACCTTC
CDR3aa: CASSLDPLLPHYGYTF

v_gene: TRBV11-2
d_gene: TRBD1
abundance: .
j_gene: TRBJ2-3
CDR3nt: TGTGCCAGCAGCTCACTCAGGGACAGGGGGCGAGATACGCAGTATTTT
CDR3aa: CASSSLRDRGRDTQYF

v_gene: TRBV9
d_gene: .
abundance: .
j_gene: TRBJ1-6
CDR3nt: TGTGCCAGCAGCCCACTCATGGGGGATTCACCCCTCCACTTT
CDR3aa: CASSPLMGDSPLHF

v_gene: TRBV10-3
d_gene: TRBD2
abundance: .
j_gene: TRBJ2-3
CDR3nt: TGTGCCACCCGGCTAGCGGGGGGGAGGCCAGATACGCAGTATTTT
CDR3aa: CATRLAGGRPDTQYF

v_gene: TRBV5-1
d_gene: TRBD1
abundance: .
j_gene: TRBJ2-5
CDR3nt: TGCGCCAGCAGCTCCCCCGACAGGGACCAAGAGACCCAGTACTTC
CDR3aa: CASSSPDRDQETQYF

v_gene: TRBV5-1
d_gene: TRBD2
abundance: once
j_gene: TRBJ2-1
CDR3nt: TGCGCCAGCAGCGGGGGACTAGCGGGAGGTTACAATGAGCAGTTCTTC
CDR3aa: CASSGGLAGGYNEQFF

v_gene: TRBV29-1
d_gene: TRBD2
abundance: .
j_gene: TRBJ2-7
CDR3nt: TGCAGCGATGGACTAGCGGGGATCTCCTACGAGCAGTACTTC
CDR3aa: CSDGLAGISYEQYF